The next 5 T cell receptor beta chains were all read from a single sample in a study of CD8+ T cells in alopecia areata. Stated treatment: oral pan-JAK inhibitor, 5-10 mg twice daily. After isolation, RNA underwent reverse transcription to generate cDNA as the sequencing template. Generated by immunoSEQ multiplex PCR, the TCRdb table keeps only in-frame clones and is missing some. The sample consists of around 290,000 clones, 58% of them appearing once. Sample: CD4+ T cells sorted from blood, taken at week 24, from a patient treated with tofacitinib. The receptor source for this set is a human donor with alopecia areata.

This clone has only a few counts. The gene calls are TRBV30 and TRBJ1-2; D remains unclear. The V gene lost 4 bases and the J gene lost 2 bases, with 11 bases spanning the gap. There are 13 residues in the CDR3. Germline values: CDR1 GTSNPN, CDR2 SVGIG (reference sequence). The CDR3 here is CAWTLAYNYGYTF. The CDR3 DNA reads TGTGCCTGGACTTTAGCGTACAACTATGGCTACACCTTC.

This clone occurred a few times. This rearrangement joins TRBV5-1 to TRBJ1-6; 7 nucleotides align to TRBD1. Germline V gene lookup returns CDR1 SGHRS and CDR2 YFSETQ. J was trimmed by 7 bases and V by 4 bases; bases with no gene match: 5. This CDR3 is built from 14 residues. CDR3 in amino acids: CASSPQGRNSPLHF. CDR3 sequence (DNA): TGCGCCAGCAGCCCACAGGGGAGAAATTCACCCCTCCACTTT.

The J gene is TRBJ1-3, the V gene TRBV30; no definite D call. Germline values: CDR1 GTSNPN, CDR2 SVGIG (reference sequence). The CDR3 extends over 13 amino acids. Deletions cut 0 bases from V and 1 base from J, with 4 bases between. The CDR3 loop is CAWSVESGNTIYF. Here the CDR3 DNA reads TGTGCCTGGAGTGTGGAATCTGGAAACACCATATATTTT.

The genes are TRBV29-1 and TRBJ2-3, with TRBD2 as a possible D gene (6 bases). Trimming stripped 4 bases from V and 3 bases from J, with 11 bases between. Germline values: CDR1 SQVTM, CDR2 ANQGSEA. The CDR3 consists of 13 residues. The DNA of the CDR3 is TGCAGCGTTGGGGGGGTCTTGACAGATACGCAGTATTTT. Amino acid sequence: CSVGGVLTDTQYF.

This chain joins TRBV2 and TRBJ1-2; D unresolved. The CDR3 extends over 12 amino acids. V shed 2 bases and J shed 8 bases, with 9 bases lying between them. Germline V gives CDR1 SNHLY, CDR2 FYNNEI. CDR3 coding DNA: TGTGCCAGCAGTGAAATTGCGATGGGCTACACCTTC. Protein product: CASSEIAMGYTF.